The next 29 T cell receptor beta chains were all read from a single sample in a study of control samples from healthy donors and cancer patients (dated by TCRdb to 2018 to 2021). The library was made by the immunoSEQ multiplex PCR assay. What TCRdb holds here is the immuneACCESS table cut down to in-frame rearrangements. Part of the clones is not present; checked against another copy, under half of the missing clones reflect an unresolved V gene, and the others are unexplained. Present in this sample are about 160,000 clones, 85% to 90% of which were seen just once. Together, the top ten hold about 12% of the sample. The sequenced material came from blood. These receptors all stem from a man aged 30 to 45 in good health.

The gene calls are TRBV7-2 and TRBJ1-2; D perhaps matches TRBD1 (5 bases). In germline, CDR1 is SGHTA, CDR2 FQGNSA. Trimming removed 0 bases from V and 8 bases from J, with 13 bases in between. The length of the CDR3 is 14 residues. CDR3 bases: TGTGCCAGCAGCTTAGCGCAGGGCAGTCGGGGCTACACCTTC. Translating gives CASSLAQGSRGYTF. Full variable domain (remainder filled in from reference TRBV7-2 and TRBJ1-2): GAGVSQSPSNKVTEKGKDVELRCDPISGHTALYWYRQSLGQGLEFLIYFQGNSAPDKSGLPSDRFSAERTGGSVSTLTIQRTQQEDSAVYLCASSLAQGSRGYTFGSGTRLTVV.

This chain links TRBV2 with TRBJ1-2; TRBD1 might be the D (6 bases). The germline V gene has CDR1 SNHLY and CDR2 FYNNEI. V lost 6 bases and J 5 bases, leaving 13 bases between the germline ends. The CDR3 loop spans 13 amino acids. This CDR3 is CASSPQGQYGYTF. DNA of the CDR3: TGTGCCAGCAGCCCCCAGGGGCAGTATGGCTACACCTTC.

As DNA, the CDR3 is TGTGCCAGCAGCTTAGGGACAGCGGGGACTGAAGCTTTCTTT. This codes for CASSLGTAGTEAFF. This chain joins TRBV7-9 and TRBJ1-1; D may be TRBD1 (6 bases). Germline assignment: CDR1 SEHNR and CDR2 FQNEAQ (reference sequence). The CDR3 covers 14 residues. Trimming took off 1 base at V and 5 bases at J, with 11 bases between the two ends. Looking up the rest from reference TRBV7-9 and TRBJ1-1 gives the full variable domain: DTGVSQNPRHKITKRGQNVTFRCDPISEHNRLYWYRQTLGQGPEFLTYFQNEAQLEKSRLLSDRFSAERPKGSFSTLEIQRTEQGDSAMYLCASSLGTAGTEAFFGQGTRLTVV.

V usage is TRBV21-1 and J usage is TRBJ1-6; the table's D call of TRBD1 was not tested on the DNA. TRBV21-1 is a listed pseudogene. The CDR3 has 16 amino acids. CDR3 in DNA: TGTGCCAGCAGCAAAGAACGGACAGGGGGCGACGATGCCCTCCACTTT. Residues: CASSKERTGGDDALHF.

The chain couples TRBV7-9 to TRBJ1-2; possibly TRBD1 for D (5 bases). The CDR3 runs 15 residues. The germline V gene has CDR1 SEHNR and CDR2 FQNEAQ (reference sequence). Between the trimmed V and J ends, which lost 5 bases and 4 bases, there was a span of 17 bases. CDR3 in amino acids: CASSQGGGPAYGYTF. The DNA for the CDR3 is TGTGCCAGCAGCCAGGGAGGAGGACCCGCCTATGGCTACACCTTC.

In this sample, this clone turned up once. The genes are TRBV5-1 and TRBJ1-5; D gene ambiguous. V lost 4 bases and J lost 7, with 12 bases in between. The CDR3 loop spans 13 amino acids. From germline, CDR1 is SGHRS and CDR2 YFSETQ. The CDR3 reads CASSPGDGQPQHF. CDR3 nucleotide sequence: TGCGCCAGCAGCCCGGGAGATGGGCAGCCCCAGCATTTT.

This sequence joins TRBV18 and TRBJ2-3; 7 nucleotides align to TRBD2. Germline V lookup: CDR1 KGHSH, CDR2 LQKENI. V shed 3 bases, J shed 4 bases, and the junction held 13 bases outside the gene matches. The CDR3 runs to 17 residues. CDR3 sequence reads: CASSPNPLAIVPDTQYF. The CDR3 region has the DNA TGTGCCAGCTCACCTAACCCACTAGCGATAGTCCCAGATACGCAGTATTTT.

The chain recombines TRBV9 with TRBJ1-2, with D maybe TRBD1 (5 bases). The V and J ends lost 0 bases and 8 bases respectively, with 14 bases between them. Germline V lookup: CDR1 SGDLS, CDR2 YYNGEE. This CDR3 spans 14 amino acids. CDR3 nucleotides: TGTGCCAGCAGCGTAGCCCCGGGCGGGGGGGGCTACACCTTC. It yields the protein CASSVAPGGGGYTF.

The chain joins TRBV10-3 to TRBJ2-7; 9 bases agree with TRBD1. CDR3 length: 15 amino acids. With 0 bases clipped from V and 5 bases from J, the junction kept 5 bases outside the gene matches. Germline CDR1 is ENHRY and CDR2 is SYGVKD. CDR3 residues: CAISESGQGVDEQYF. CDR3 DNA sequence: TGTGCCATCAGTGAGTCGGGACAGGGAGTGGACGAGCAGTACTTC.

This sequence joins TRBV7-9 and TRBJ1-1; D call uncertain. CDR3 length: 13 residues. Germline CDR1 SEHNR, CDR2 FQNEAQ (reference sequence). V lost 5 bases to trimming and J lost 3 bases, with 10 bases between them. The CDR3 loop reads CASSQDGDTEAFF. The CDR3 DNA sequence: TGTGCCAGCAGCCAGGACGGTGACACTGAAGCTTTCTTT.

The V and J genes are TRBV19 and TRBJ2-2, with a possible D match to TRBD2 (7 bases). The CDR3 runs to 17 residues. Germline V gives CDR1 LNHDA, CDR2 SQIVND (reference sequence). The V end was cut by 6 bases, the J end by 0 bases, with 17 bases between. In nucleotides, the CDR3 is TGTGCCAGTAGGATGAGCGGGACAAGCGCGAACACCGGGGAGCTGTTTTTT. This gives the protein CASRMSGTSANTGELFF.

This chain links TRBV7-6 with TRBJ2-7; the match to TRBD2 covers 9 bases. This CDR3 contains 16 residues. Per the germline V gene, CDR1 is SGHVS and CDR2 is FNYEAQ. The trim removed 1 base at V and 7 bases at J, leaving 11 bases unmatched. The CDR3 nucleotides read TGTGCCAGCAGCTTAGGGGTAAAGCGGGAGGTTCGTGAGCAGTACTTC. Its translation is CASSLGVKREVREQYF.

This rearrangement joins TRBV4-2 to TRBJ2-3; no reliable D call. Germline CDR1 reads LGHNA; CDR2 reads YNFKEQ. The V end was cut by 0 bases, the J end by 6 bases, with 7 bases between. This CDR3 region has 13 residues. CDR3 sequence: CASSQDLPDTQYF. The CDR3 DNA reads TGTGCCAGCAGCCAAGATCTGCCCGATACGCAGTATTTT.

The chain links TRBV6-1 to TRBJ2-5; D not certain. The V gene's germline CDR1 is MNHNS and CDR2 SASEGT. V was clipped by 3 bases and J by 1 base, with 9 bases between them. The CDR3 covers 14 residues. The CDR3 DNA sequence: TGTGCCAGCAGTGAGTCGGCTGGCCAAGAGACCCAGTACTTC. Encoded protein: CASSESAGQETQYF.

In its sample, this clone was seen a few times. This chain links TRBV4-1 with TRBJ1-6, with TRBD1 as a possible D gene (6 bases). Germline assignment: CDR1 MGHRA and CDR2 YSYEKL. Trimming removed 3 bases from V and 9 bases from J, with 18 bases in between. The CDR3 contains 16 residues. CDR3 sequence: CASSQHREGSRSPLHF. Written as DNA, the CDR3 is TGCGCCAGCAGCCAGCACAGGGAAGGGAGTCGTTCACCCCTCCACTTT.

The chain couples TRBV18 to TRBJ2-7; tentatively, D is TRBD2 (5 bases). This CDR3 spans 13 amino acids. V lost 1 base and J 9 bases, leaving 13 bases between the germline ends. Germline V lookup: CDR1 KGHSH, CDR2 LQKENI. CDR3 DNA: TGTGCCAGCTCACCACATACCTCCGGGGTGCAGTACTTC. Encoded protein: CASSPHTSGVQYF. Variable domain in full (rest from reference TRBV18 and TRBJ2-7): NAGVMQNPRHLVRRRGQEARLRCSPMKGHSHVYWYRQLPEEGLKFMVYLQKENIIDESGMPKERFSAEFPKEGPSILRIQQVVRGDSAAYFCASSPHTSGVQYFGPGTRLTVT.

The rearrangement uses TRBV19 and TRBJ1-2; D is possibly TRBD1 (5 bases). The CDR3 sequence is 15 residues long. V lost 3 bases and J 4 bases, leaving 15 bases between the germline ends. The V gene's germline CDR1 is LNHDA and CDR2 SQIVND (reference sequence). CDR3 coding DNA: TGTGCCAGTAGTATCCCTAGGACGGGGGTCTATGGCTACACCTTC. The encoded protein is CASSIPRTGVYGYTF. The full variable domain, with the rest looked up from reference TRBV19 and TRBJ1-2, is DGGITQSPKYLFRKEGQNVTLSCEQNLNHDAMYWYRQDPGQGLRLIYYSQIVNDFQKGDIAEGYSVSREKKESFPLTVTSAQKNPTAFYLCASSIPRTGVYGYTFGSGTRLTVV.

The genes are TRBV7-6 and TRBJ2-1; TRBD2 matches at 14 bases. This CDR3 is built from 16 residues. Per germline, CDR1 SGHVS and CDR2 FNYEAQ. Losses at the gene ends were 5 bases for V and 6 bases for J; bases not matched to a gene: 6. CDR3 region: CASSVRGTSGSNEQFF. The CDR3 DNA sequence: TGTGCCAGCAGCGTTAGGGGGACTAGCGGGAGCAATGAGCAGTTCTTC.

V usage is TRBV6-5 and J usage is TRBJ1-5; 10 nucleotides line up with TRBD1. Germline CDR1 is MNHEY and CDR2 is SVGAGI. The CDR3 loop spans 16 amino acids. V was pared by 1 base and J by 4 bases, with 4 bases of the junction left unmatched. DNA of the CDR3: TGTGCCAGCAGTTACTACGGGACAGGGGATAATCAGCCCCAGCATTTT. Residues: CASSYYGTGDNQPQHF.

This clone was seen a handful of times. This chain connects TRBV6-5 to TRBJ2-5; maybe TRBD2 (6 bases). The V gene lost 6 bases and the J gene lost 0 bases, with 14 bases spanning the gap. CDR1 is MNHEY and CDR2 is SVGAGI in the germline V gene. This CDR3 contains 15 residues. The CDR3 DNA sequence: TGTGCCAGCAGCGGGGGACTTCAGTACCAAGAGACCCAGTACTTC. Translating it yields CASSGGLQYQETQYF.

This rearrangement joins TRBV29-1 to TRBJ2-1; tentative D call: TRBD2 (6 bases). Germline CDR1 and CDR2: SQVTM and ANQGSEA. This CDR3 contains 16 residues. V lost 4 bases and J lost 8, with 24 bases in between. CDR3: CSVVGGLGTSFYEQFF. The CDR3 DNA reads TGCAGCGTTGTAGGTGGTCTGGGGACTTCGTTCTATGAGCAGTTCTTC.

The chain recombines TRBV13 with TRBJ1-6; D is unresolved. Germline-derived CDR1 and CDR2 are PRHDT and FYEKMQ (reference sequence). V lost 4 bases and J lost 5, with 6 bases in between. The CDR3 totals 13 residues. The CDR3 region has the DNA TGTGCCAGCAGCTCGAATAATAATTCACCCCTCCACTTT. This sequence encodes CASSSNNNSPLHF. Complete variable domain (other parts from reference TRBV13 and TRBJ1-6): AAGVIQSPRHLIKEKRETATLKCYPIPRHDTVYWYQQGPGQDPQFLISFYEKMQSDKGSIPDRFSAQQFSDYHSELNMSSLELGDSALYFCASSSNNNSPLHFGNGTRLTVT.

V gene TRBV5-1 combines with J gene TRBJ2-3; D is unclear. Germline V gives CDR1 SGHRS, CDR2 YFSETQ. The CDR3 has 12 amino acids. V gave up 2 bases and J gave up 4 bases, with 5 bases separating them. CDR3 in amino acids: CASSFFADTQYF. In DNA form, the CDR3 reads TGCGCCAGCAGCTTTTTTGCAGATACGCAGTATTTT.

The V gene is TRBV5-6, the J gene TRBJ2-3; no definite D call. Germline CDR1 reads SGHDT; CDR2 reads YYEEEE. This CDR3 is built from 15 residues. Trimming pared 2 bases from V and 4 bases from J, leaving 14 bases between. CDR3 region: CASSLLLNGPDTQYF. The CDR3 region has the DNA TGTGCCAGCAGCTTATTATTGAACGGTCCAGATACGCAGTATTTT.

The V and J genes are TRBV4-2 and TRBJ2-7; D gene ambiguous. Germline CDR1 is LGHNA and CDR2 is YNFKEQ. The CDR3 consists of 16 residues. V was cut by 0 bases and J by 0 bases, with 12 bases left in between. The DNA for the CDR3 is TGTGCCAGCAGCCAAGAGACGGTTGGCAGCTCCTACGAGCAGTACTTC. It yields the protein CASSQETVGSSYEQYF.

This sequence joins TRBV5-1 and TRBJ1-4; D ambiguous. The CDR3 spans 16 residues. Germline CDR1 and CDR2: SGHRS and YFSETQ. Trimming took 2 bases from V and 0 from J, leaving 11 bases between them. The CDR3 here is CASSLPTEATNEKLFF. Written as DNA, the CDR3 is TGCGCCAGCAGCTTACCTACGGAGGCAACTAATGAAAAACTGTTTTTT.

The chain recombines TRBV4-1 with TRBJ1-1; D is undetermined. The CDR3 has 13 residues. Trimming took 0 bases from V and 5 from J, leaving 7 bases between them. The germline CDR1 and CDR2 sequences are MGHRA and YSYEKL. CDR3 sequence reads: CASSQDRKTEAFF. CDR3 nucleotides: TGCGCCAGCAGCCAAGATCGGAAAACTGAAGCTTTCTTT.

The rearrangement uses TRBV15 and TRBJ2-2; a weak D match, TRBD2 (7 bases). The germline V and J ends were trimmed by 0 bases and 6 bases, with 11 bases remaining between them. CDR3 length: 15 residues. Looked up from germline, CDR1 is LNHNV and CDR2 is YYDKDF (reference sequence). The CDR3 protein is CATSRDLGGAGELFF. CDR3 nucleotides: TGTGCCACCAGCAGAGATTTAGGGGGGGCCGGGGAGCTGTTTTTT.

The CDR3 is CASSQGRALSPLSYNSPLHF. The CDR3 coding sequence is TGCGCCAGCAGCCAAGGGAGAGCCCTTTCCCCTCTCTCCTATAATTCACCCCTCCACTTT. The rearrangement joins TRBV4-1 to TRBJ1-6; D gene uncertain. Germline CDR1 is MGHRA and CDR2 is YSYEKL. Trimming took off 1 base at V and 0 bases at J, with 19 bases between the two ends. This CDR3 spans 20 amino acids.